Below, 20 T cell receptor beta chains from the same sample are listed, as sequenced in a study. TCRdb redid the calling of the 5' RACE reads with MiXCR, one entry per CDR3 protein. The sample has about 50,000 distinct CDR3 sequences; roughly 30% are singletons. Sequencing was done on a sample of naive CD4+ T cells sorted from blood. Noted subset: naive CD4+ T cells, CD4+CD45RA+CD25-. These receptors all stem from a female donor with breast cancer.

This clonotype was counted ten times or more. The chain joins TRBV6-5 to TRBJ1-1; a possible D gene is TRBD1 (5 bases). The germline CDR1 and CDR2 sequences are MNHEY and SVGAGI. The CDR3 is 17 amino acids. The germline V and J ends were trimmed by 8 bases and 1 base, with 23 bases remaining between them. The CDR3 reads CASVGRGDLGSNTEAFF. The CDR3 nucleotides are TGTGCCAGCGTAGGGCGAGGGGACCTAGGTTCGAACACTGAAGCTTTCTTT.

This chain joins TRBV19 and TRBJ2-2, with D possibly matching TRBD1 (6 bases). Germline loops: CDR1 LNHDA, CDR2 SQIVND (reference sequence). V shed 6 bases and J shed 5 bases, with 16 bases lying between them. CDR3 length: 15 residues. CDR3 DNA sequence: TGTGCCAGTAGGACGACAGGTTTACGTACCGGGGAGCTGTTTTTT. This encodes CASRTTGLRTGELFF.

Note on this clonotype: With a much larger clone just one base away, this may be a read error. The gene calls are TRBV24-1 and TRBJ2-3; 9 bases are shared with TRBD2. V gave up 0 bases and J gave up 4 bases; unmatched junction bases: 4. Germline V lookup: CDR1 KGHDR, CDR2 SFDVKD. The CDR3 runs to 16 residues. The CDR3 DNA sequence: TGTGCCACCAGTGATTTGGGACTAGCGAGAGCAGATACGCAGTATTTT. This codes for CATSDLGLARADTQYF.

The genes are TRBV27 and TRBJ2-7, with 8 bases that match TRBD2. V lost 3 bases, J lost 3 bases, and 10 bases stayed unmatched. This CDR3 region has 16 residues. Looked up from germline, CDR1 is MNHEY and CDR2 is SMNVEV (reference sequence). CDR3 residues: CASSLRPREALYEQYF. The CDR3 nucleotides read TGTGCCAGCAGTTTGCGCCCGCGGGAGGCCCTCTACGAGCAGTACTTC.

Of note for this clonotype: This may be a read error, as it is one base from a much larger clone. CDR3 residues: CANSLIPDQPQHF. The CDR3 DNA reads TGCGCCAACAGCTTGATCCCCGATCAGCCCCAGCATTTT. The rearrangement joins TRBV5-1 to TRBJ1-5; no reliable D call. This CDR3 region has 13 residues. CDR1 is SGHRS, CDR2 YFSETQ, per germline.

With respect to this clonotype: A much larger clone lies one base from this, so it may be a read error. This chain connects TRBV9 to TRBJ2-1; D remains unclear. The CDR3 contains 13 residues. The V end lost 1 base, the J end lost 7 bases, and 9 bases lay between the germline ends. Per germline, CDR1 SGDLS and CDR2 YYNGEE. CDR3 in amino acids: CASSVTPKNEQFF. The CDR3 DNA reads as TGTGCCAGCAGCGTAACCCCAAAGAATGAGCAGTTCTTC. Full variable domain (outside the CDR3, taken from reference TRBV9 and TRBJ2-1): DSGVTQTPKHLITATGQRVTLRCSPRSGDLSVYWYQQSLDQGLQFLIQYYNGEERAKGNILERFSAQQFPDLHSELNLSSLELGDSALYFCASSVTPKNEQFFGPGTRLTVL.

The chain carries TRBV28 and TRBJ1-3; the D is unclear. CDR1 and CDR2 (germline): MDHEN, SYDVKM. The CDR3 has 17 amino acids. V gave up 5 bases and J gave up 2 bases, with 19 bases separating them. The CDR3 DNA sequence: TGTGCCAGCAGTCCCCCTGGAGGGTCACTCACTGGAAACACCATATATTTT. Residues: CASSPPGGSLTGNTIYF.

On this clonotype: The junction departs from the called germline gene at one end, perhaps through a read error. This rearrangement joins TRBV5-8 to TRBJ1-4; 8 nucleotides agree with TRBD1. CDR3 size: 15 residues. The germline gives CDR1 SGHTS, CDR2 YDEGEE. CDR3 sequence (DNA): TGCGCCAGCAGCCCCGGAAAGACAGGGGTTGAAAAACTGTTTTTT. Protein sequence: CASSPGKTGVEKLFF.

The chain couples TRBV10-3 to TRBJ1-1; D perhaps matches TRBD1 (6 bases). Trimming took off 4 bases at V and 1 base at J, with 13 bases between the two ends. Germline loops: CDR1 ENHRY, CDR2 SYGVKD. The CDR3 runs 15 residues. The CDR3 protein is CAISGQADGNTEAFF. CDR3 DNA sequence: TGTGCCATCAGTGGACAGGCAGACGGGAACACTGAAGCTTTCTTT.

This clonotype showed up just a few times. This chain links TRBV5-1 with TRBJ1-6; possibly TRBD1 for D (5 bases). The germline V gene encodes CDR1 SGHRS and CDR2 YFSETQ. The CDR3 is made up of 14 amino acids. V was cut by 4 bases and J by 10 bases, with 15 bases left in between. The CDR3: CASSKDGAASPLHF. DNA for the CDR3: TGCGCCAGCAGCAAAGACGGGGCTGCATCACCCCTCCACTTT.

V usage is TRBV20-1 and J usage is TRBJ1-2, with a weak D call TRBD1 (6 bases). V was pared by 2 bases and J by 0 bases, with 25 bases between. Germline V CDR1 and CDR2: DFQATT, SNEGSKA (reference sequence). The CDR3 consists of 19 residues. CDR3 sequence: CSARRWTGTSERANYGYTF. CDR3 nucleotides: TGCAGTGCTAGAAGATGGACCGGGACATCCGAACGAGCTAACTATGGCTACACCTTC.

The V and J genes are TRBV5-1 and TRBJ2-1, with 13 bases matching TRBD2. Germline loops: CDR1 SGHRS, CDR2 YFSETQ. Losses at the gene ends were 2 bases for V and 9 bases for J; bases not matched to a gene: 5. The CDR3 length is 15 residues. CDR3: CASSLGTSGTGEQFF. CDR3 in DNA: TGCGCCAGCAGCTTAGGGACTAGCGGGACGGGTGAGCAGTTCTTC.

This clonotype showed up just a few times. DNA for the CDR3: TGCAGTGCTCCCTCACAGGGGAACTATGGCTACACCTTC. Translation gives CSAPSQGNYGYTF. The chain combines TRBV20-1 with TRBJ1-2, with 7 bases identical to TRBD1. There are 13 residues in the CDR3. J gave up 2 bases and V 5 bases, and 5 bases lay outside the gene matches. Germline CDR1 reads DFQATT; CDR2 reads SNEGSKA (reference sequence).

This clonotype was observed at least ten times. The rearrangement links TRBV20-1 to TRBJ1-5; possibly TRBD1 for D (5 bases). There are 11 residues in the CDR3. The germline CDR1 and CDR2 sequences are DFQATT and SNEGSKA (reference sequence). V lost 5 bases and J 5 bases, leaving 7 bases between the germline ends. The CDR3 bases are TGCAGTGCTGGGGCGGATCAGCCCCAGCATTTT. This sequence encodes CSAGADQPQHF.

This clonotype was seen a handful of times. The chain employs TRBV5-1 and TRBJ2-1, with D unclear. Germline V gene lookup returns CDR1 SGHRS and CDR2 YFSETQ. This CDR3 has 14 amino acids. The V gene lost 4 bases and the J gene lost 2 bases, with 10 bases spanning the gap. The CDR3 DNA follows: TGCGCCAGCAGCCGCTATGGGGCCTACAATGAGCAGTTCTTC. The encoded protein is CASSRYGAYNEQFF.

This chain uses TRBV12-3 or TRBV12-4 with TRBJ2-1; 13 nucleotides match TRBD2. V shed 5 bases, J shed 8 bases, and the junction held 9 bases outside the gene matches. The CDR3 contains 16 residues. Here the CDR3 reads CASSPLGLAGKYEQFF. The CDR3 DNA reads TGTGCCAGCAGTCCCCTGGGACTAGCGGGAAAATATGAGCAGTTCTTC.

This clonotype occurred many times. The J gene is TRBJ1-6, the V gene TRBV5-6; the D is unclear. The V gene lost 4 bases and the J gene lost 13 bases, with 18 bases spanning the gap. The CDR3 loop spans 14 amino acids. Germline CDR1 and CDR2: SGHDT and YYEEEE. In nucleotides, the CDR3 is TGTGCCAGCAGCATAACAATAACCACGGGGCCCCTCCACTTT. Its translation: CASSITITTGPLHF.

This clonotype was counted between two and nine times. This chain uses TRBV4-2 with TRBJ2-5, with 9 bases identical to TRBD2. Germline trimming cut 1 base from V and 5 bases from J; bases unmatched to any gene: 5. The CDR3 runs to 15 residues. Germline V gene lookup returns CDR1 LGHNA and CDR2 YNFKEQ. The CDR3 reads CASSQAAGTSETQYF. The CDR3 coding sequence is TGTGCCAGCAGCCAAGCCGCCGGGACTAGCGAGACCCAGTACTTC.

V usage is TRBV4-3 and J usage is TRBJ1-2; D may be TRBD1 (5 bases). The CDR3 runs 15 residues. The V gene's germline CDR1 is LGHNA and CDR2 YSLEER. Trimming shortened V by 1 base and J by 4 bases, and 13 bases separated the two germline ends. CDR3 DNA sequence: TGCGCCAGCAGCCAAGTAGCCAGGGAAGGCTATGGCTACACCTTC. Protein sequence: CASSQVAREGYGYTF.

This clonotype came up a few times. The genes are TRBV27 and TRBJ2-5, with unresolved D. Germline V gene lookup returns CDR1 MNHEY and CDR2 SMNVEV (reference sequence). V was cut by 6 bases and J by 7 bases, with 12 bases left in between. CDR3 length: 12 residues. CDR3 in amino acids: CASSPVVGTQYF. In nucleotides, the CDR3 is TGTGCCAGCAGCCCTGTCGTAGGGACCCAGTACTTC.